This T cell receptor beta chain derives from a study of cytomegalovirus exposure and HLA in healthy donors. Comment on this clone: Antigen specificity is unknown.

PCR amplification relied on 60 Vbeta primers (plus 13 Jbeta primers). Here immunoSEQ multiplex PCR was the method, and the copy in TCRdb shows in-frame clones only, minus some. The profile shows some 86,000 clones, about four fifths of them singletons. Study results and caveats: Later analysis demonstrated an association between a missense DCLRE1C variant and TCR beta V- and J-gene trimming.

V dropped 4 bases and J dropped 0 bases, with 16 bases sitting between them. The CDR3 is made up of 16 amino acids. Germline CDR1 reads SEHNR; CDR2 reads FQNEAQ (reference sequence). V is TRBV7-9 and J is TRBJ2-7; D is unresolved. Source material: PBMCs. The receptor's source is a woman aged 40-49 years in good health and CMV-seropositive. The CDR3 DNA reads as TGTGCCAGCAGCTCCACCGCTTCCGACTTCTCCTACGAGCAGTACTTC. It codes for CASSSTASDFSYEQYF. Based on the CDR3 plus reference TRBV7-9 and TRBJ2-7, the full variable domain is DTGVSQNPRHKITKRGQNVTFRCDPISEHNRLYWYRQTLGQGPEFLTYFQNEAQLEKSRLLSDRFSAERPKGSFSTLEIQRTEQGDSAMYLCASSSTASDFSYEQYFGPGTRLTVT.